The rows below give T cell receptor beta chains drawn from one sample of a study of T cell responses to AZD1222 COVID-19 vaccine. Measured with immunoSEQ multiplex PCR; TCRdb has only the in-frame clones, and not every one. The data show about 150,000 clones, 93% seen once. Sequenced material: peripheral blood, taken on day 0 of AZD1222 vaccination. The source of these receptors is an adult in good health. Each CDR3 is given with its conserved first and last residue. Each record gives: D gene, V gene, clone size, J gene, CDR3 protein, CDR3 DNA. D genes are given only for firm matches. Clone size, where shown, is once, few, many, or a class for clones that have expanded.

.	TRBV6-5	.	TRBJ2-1	CASSYSFSGGYNEQFF	TGTGCCAGCAGTTACTCGTTCAGCGGAGGATACAATGAGCAGTTCTTC
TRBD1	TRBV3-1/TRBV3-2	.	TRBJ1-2	CASSQSAGQGYGYTF	TGTGCCAGCAGCCAGTCGGCGGGACAGGGCTATGGCTACACCTTC
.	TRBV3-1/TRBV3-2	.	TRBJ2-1	CASSQTREQFF	TGTGCCAGCAGCCAAACAAGGGAGCAGTTCTTC
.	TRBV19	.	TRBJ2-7	CASSRSDGSYEQYF	TGTGCCAGTAGTCGGTCCGACGGCTCCTACGAGCAGTACTTC
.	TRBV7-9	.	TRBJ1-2	CASSRLRNYGYTF	TGTGCCAGCAGCCGACTAAGAAACTATGGCTACACCTTC
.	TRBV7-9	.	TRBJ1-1	CASSLRLGAAEAFF	TGTGCCAGCAGCCTAAGGCTGGGGGCGGCTGAAGCTTTCTTT
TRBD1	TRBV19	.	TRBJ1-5	CASNDDTGASSNQPQHF	TGTGCCAGTAATGATGATACAGGGGCCTCAAGCAATCAGCCCCAGCATTTT
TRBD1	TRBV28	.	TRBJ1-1	CASTKGQGFTEAFF	TGTGCCAGCACCAAAGGACAGGGCTTCACTGAAGCTTTCTTT
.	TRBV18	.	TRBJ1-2	CASSPSAAQNYGYTF	TGTGCCAGCTCACCATCGGCAGCCCAGAACTATGGCTACACCTTC
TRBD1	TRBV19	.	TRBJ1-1	CASLGTGMGTEAFF	TGTGCCAGTCTAGGGACAGGGATGGGGACTGAAGCTTTCTTT
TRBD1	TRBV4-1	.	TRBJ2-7	CASSFDRGNEQYF	TGCGCCAGCAGCTTCGACAGGGGGAACGAGCAGTACTTC
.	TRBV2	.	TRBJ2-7	CASSPDRRDEQYF	TGTGCCAGCAGTCCTGACAGACGCGACGAGCAGTACTTC
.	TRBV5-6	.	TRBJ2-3	CASSTSTDTQYF	TGTGCCAGCAGCACCAGCACAGATACGCAGTATTTT
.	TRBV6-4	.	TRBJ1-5	CASPDTRGRRCQPQHF	TGTGCCAGCCCAGATACCCGAGGGAGGAGGTGCCAGCCCCAGCATTTT
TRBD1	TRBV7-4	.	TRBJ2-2	CASSSCRDSFYTGELFF	TGTGCCAGCAGCTCCTGTCGGGACAGCTTCTACACCGGGGAGCTGTTTTTT
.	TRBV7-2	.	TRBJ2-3	CASSTQSTDTQYF	TGTGCCAGCAGCACGCAATCCACAGATACGCAGTATTTT
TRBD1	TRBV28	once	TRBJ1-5	CASSPDRSNQPQHF	TGTGCCAGCAGTCCGGACAGGTCCAATCAGCCCCAGCATTTT
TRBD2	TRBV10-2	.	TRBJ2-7	CASSETLAGGYEQYF	TGCGCCAGCAGTGAGACCCTAGCGGGGGGTTACGAGCAGTACTTC
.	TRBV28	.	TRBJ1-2	CATTIGHNYGYTF	TGTGCCACCACCATAGGGCACAACTATGGCTACACCTTC
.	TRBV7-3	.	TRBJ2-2	CASSLLANTGELFF	TGTGCCAGCAGCTTACTAGCGAACACCGGGGAGCTGTTTTTT
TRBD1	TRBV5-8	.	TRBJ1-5	CASSTPGQGNQPQHF	TGTGCCAGCAGCACGCCCGGACAGGGCAATCAGCCCCAGCATTTT
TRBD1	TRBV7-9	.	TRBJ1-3	CASTKGQGTGNTIYF	TGTGCCAGCACCAAGGGACAGGGTACTGGAAACACCATATATTTT
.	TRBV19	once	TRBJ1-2	CASSFEGSYGYTF	TGTGCCAGTAGTTTCGAGGGCAGCTATGGCTACACCTTC
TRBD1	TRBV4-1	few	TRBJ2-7	CASSQVGDSSYEQYF	TGCGCCAGCAGCCAAGTGGGGGACAGCTCCTACGAGCAGTACTTC
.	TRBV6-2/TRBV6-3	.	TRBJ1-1	CASSSPGMNTEAFF	TGTGCCAGCAGTTCTCCGGGCATGAACACTGAAGCTTTCTTT
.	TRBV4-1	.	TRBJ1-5	CASSQVGEGQPQHF	TGCGCCAGCAGCCAAGTGGGGGAGGGGCAGCCCCAGCATTTT
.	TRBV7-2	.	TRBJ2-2	CASSLVGTVNTGELFF	TGTGCCAGCAGCTTAGTCGGCACTGTGAACACCGGGGAGCTGTTTTTT
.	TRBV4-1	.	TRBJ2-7	CASSQEQNSYEQYF	TGCGCCAGCAGCCAAGAACAGAACTCCTACGAGCAGTACTTC
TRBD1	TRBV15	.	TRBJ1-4	CATSPSGTARLLREKLFF	TGTGCCACCAGCCCTTCCGGGACAGCTCGACTCTTGAGGGAAAAACTGTTTTTT
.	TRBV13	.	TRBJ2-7	CASSLVGGREQYF	TGTGCCAGCAGCTTAGTGGGGGGTCGCGAGCAGTACTTC
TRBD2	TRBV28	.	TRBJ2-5	CASSPGGPMKTQYF	TGTGCCAGCAGTCCGGGGGGGCCGATGAAGACCCAGTACTTC
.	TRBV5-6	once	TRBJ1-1	CASSLGPKGGVNTEAFF	TGTGCCAGCAGCTTGGGCCCTAAAGGAGGTGTGAACACTGAAGCTTTCTTT
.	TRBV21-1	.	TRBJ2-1	CASSNRTGWDNEQFF	TGTGCCAGCAGCAATAGGACAGGGTGGGACAATGAGCAGTTCTTC
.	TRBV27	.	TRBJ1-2	CASSLFAPGAGYGYTF	TGTGCCAGCAGCTTATTTGCCCCCGGGGCGGGCTATGGCTACACCTTC
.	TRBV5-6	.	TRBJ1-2	CASSDSPYGYTF	TGTGCCAGCAGCGACAGCCCCTATGGCTACACCTTC
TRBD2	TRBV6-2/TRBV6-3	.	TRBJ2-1	CASSSHTGGAYNEQFF	TGTGCCAGCAGTTCACATACGGGGGGGGCCTACAATGAGCAGTTCTTC
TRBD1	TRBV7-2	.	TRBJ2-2	CASSPRDRRFTGELFF	TGTGCCAGCAGCCCCCGGGACAGAAGATTCACCGGGGAGCTGTTTTTT
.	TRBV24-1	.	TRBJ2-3	CATRDVRTDTQYF	TGTGCCACCAGAGACGTAAGAACAGATACGCAGTATTTT
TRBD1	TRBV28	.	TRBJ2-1	CASSFAPGQGTNEQFF	TGTGCCAGCAGTTTCGCACCGGGACAGGGCACCAATGAGCAGTTCTTC
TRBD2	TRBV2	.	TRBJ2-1	CASIGLAGGNEQFF	TGTGCCAGCATAGGGCTAGCGGGGGGCAATGAGCAGTTCTTC
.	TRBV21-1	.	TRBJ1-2	CASGQGGVYGYTF	TGTGCCAGCGGACAGGGAGGAGTCTATGGCTACACCTTC